The sequence of this T cell receptor beta chain was determined in a study of blood T cell repertoires in COVID-19. Study in general: The United States, Italy and Spain were the sources of the acute and convalescent COVID-19 samples. PBMCs, B-cell-depleted T cells, or T cells were the source of the cDNA or gDNA that made up the material.

Seattle-derived patients entered the study during active infection and were followed longitudinally. Original handling: Amplification from reference gene primers served as the basis for estimated nucleated cell counts. Generated by immunoSEQ multiplex PCR, the TCRdb table keeps only in-frame clones and is missing some. V and J calls and clone size are as listed in that table; D and trimming were resolved from the DNA. This table holds 350,000 to 450,000 clones, roughly 90% found once. The CDR3 runs 16 residues. Germline assignment: CDR1 SGHRS and CDR2 YFSETQ. V lost 0 bases to trimming and J lost 0 bases; unmatched junction nucleotides: 3.

Sequenced material: peripheral blood. The V and J genes are TRBV5-1 and TRBJ1-3; 7 bases are a match to TRBD1. The sequence came from a woman between 40 and 55 years old with COVID-19, enrolled during active disease. CDR3 amino acids: CASSLGTGDSGNTIYF. The CDR3 DNA sequence: TGCGCCAGCAGCTTGGGCACAGGGGACTCTGGAAACACCATATATTTT.